Each of the 14 T cell receptor beta chains below was sequenced from the same sample in a study of blood T cell repertoires in COVID-19. Sequencing used immunoSEQ multiplex PCR; TCRdb keeps in-frame clones, though not all of them. Found here are about 170,000 clones, 65% to 85% of them singletons; the top ten hold 9.5% to 13%. The sample was peripheral blood. The receptors derive from an older man with active or convalescent COVID-19.

CDR3 nucleotides: TGTGCCTGGAGCGCGGACATTGGGGGCAATCAGCCCCAGCATTTT. The encoded protein is CAWSADIGGNQPQHF. This chain joins TRBV30 and TRBJ1-5, with D tentatively TRBD1 (5 bases). There are 15 residues in the CDR3. Per the germline V gene, CDR1 is GTSNPN and CDR2 is SVGIG (reference sequence). Trimming stripped 3 bases from V and 2 bases from J, with 14 bases between.

The chain couples TRBV6-1 to TRBJ1-2, with 8 bases lining up with TRBD1. With 3 bases clipped from V and 7 bases from J, the junction kept 4 bases outside the gene matches. This CDR3 is built from 13 residues. Germline V gene data show CDR1 as MNHNS and CDR2 as SASEGT. The CDR3 is CASSEQGASGYTF. The CDR3 nucleotides are TGTGCCAGCAGTGAGCAGGGGGCGTCTGGCTACACCTTC.

V usage is TRBV2 and J usage is TRBJ1-1, with D possibly matching TRBD1 (5 bases). Germline values: CDR1 SNHLY, CDR2 FYNNEI. V was cut by 5 bases and J by 1 base, with 14 bases left in between. The CDR3 has 15 amino acids. The CDR3 protein is CASSNDRNRNTEAFF. DNA for the CDR3: TGTGCCAGCAGTAATGACAGAAACAGGAACACTGAAGCTTTCTTT.

The chain couples TRBV30 to TRBJ1-1, with D unclear. V was cut by 0 bases and J by 6 bases, with 8 bases left in between. This CDR3 has 12 amino acids. Germline V gene lookup returns CDR1 GTSNPN and CDR2 SVGIG (reference sequence). DNA for the CDR3: TGTGCCTGGAGTGTCGTATACTCTGAAGCTTTCTTT. This sequence encodes CAWSVVYSEAFF.

The rearrangement links TRBV2 to TRBJ2-2; 9 nucleotides match TRBD1. Trimming took 7 bases from V and 4 from J; bases not matched to a gene: 10. This CDR3 comprises 16 residues. Germline loops: CDR1 SNHLY, CDR2 FYNNEI. CDR3 in amino acids: CASNPSGQGGTGELFF. The CDR3 DNA follows: TGTGCCAGCAATCCATCGGGACAGGGAGGCACCGGGGAGCTGTTTTTT.

The chain has TRBV4-3 and TRBJ2-3; 10 nucleotides agree with TRBD2. This CDR3 has 17 residues. Per the germline V gene, CDR1 is LGHNA and CDR2 is YSLEER. J lost 3 bases, V lost 4 bases, and 10 bases had no gene match. This CDR3 is CASSPQGTSVFTDTQYF. The CDR3 DNA follows: TGCGCCAGCAGCCCGCAGGGGACTAGCGTGTTTACAGATACGCAGTATTTT.

In its sample, this clone was seen once. In DNA form, the CDR3 reads TGTGCCAGTAAGAAGAGGGACAAGGGCAATGAGCAGTTCTTC. Protein product: CASKKRDKGNEQFF. The gene calls are TRBV19 and TRBJ2-1, with a possible D match to TRBD1 (6 bases). Trimming stripped 7 bases from V and 6 bases from J, with 16 bases between. The CDR3 contains 14 residues. Germline CDR1 reads LNHDA; CDR2 reads SQIVND (reference sequence).

This clone was recorded a few times. This chain links TRBV6-2 or TRBV6-3 with TRBJ1-2, with 8 bases matching TRBD1. This CDR3 has 14 residues. The germline V gene has CDR1 MNHEY and CDR2 SVGEGT. Germline trimming cut 2 bases from V and 4 bases from J; bases unmatched to any gene: 3. The CDR3 DNA follows: TGTGCCAGCAGTTACCAGGGGACAGGCTATGGCTACACCTTC. Its translation is CASSYQGTGYGYTF.

The CDR3 bases are TGCGCCAGCAGCCAAGATCTAGGAAAGAACACTGAAGCTTTCTTT. Translating it yields CASSQDLGKNTEAFF. The chain is built from TRBV4-3 and TRBJ1-1; no clear D. This CDR3 comprises 15 residues. CDR1 is LGHNA, CDR2 YSLEER, per germline. Deletions cut 0 bases from V and 1 base from J, with 9 bases between.

The chain uses TRBV18 and TRBJ1-1; D is perhaps TRBD1 (5 bases). The CDR3 spans 16 residues. Germline values: CDR1 KGHSH, CDR2 LQKENI. V was cut by 2 bases and J by 5 bases, with 18 bases left in between. CDR3 sequence reads: CASSPEALQDYTEAFF. The DNA of the CDR3 is TGTGCCAGCTCACCAGAGGCCCTACAGGACTATACTGAAGCTTTCTTT.

V usage is TRBV10-3 and J usage is TRBJ1-5; a weak D match, TRBD1 (6 bases). The CDR3 runs 14 residues. Trimming took 6 bases from V and 0 from J, leaving 9 bases between them. Per the germline V gene, CDR1 is ENHRY and CDR2 is SYGVKD. The CDR3 DNA follows: TGTGCCATCAGGGCAGGGGATAGCAATCAGCCCCAGCATTTT. Its protein is CAIRAGDSNQPQHF.

V usage is TRBV19 and J usage is TRBJ1-6; perhaps TRBD1 as D (6 bases). The ends were cut back, 6 bases at V and 2 bases at J, with 11 bases in the middle. The CDR3 contains 15 residues. Germline V gives CDR1 LNHDA, CDR2 SQIVND (reference sequence). The CDR3 spells CASRQGMAYNSPLHF. The CDR3 DNA sequence: TGTGCCAGTAGACAGGGAATGGCCTATAATTCACCCCTCCACTTT.

This chain uses TRBV7-2 with TRBJ2-7, with D possibly TRBD2 on 5 matching bases. Trimming took 1 base from V and 2 from J, leaving 12 bases between them. Germline loops: CDR1 SGHTA, CDR2 FQGNSA. The CDR3 covers 15 residues. The CDR3 region is CASSLGWRVTYEQYF. The DNA of the CDR3 is TGTGCCAGCAGCTTAGGGTGGCGGGTGACCTACGAGCAGTACTTC.

The V call is TRBV12-5, the J call TRBJ2-5; unclear D gene. V lost 8 bases and J 2 bases, leaving 12 bases between the germline ends. The length of the CDR3 is 13 residues. Germline V gene sequence: CDR1 LGHNT, CDR2 FRNRAP. Here the CDR3 reads CASSRFGQETQYF. CDR3 bases: TGTGCTAGTTCACGGTTTGGTCAAGAGACCCAGTACTTC.